This entry lists 27 T cell receptor beta chains sequenced from one sample in a study of blood T cell repertoires in COVID-19. Profiling relied on immunoSEQ multiplex PCR, and the TCRdb table lists in-frame clones only, not all of them. The data hold over 200,000 clones, with roughly four fifths observed a single time. Material: PBMCs or T cells enriched from blood (not recorded which). The receptors originated from a man aged 55 to 70 who had recovered from COVID-19.

The V and J genes are TRBV6-2 or TRBV6-3 and TRBJ1-5; D not certain. The CDR3 length is 16 residues. Trimming removed 6 bases from V and 0 bases from J, with 15 bases in between. Germline CDR1 MNHEY, CDR2 SVGEGT. Here the CDR3 DNA reads TGTGCCAGCAGCCGCTCGGGAGGGTATAGCAATCAGCCCCAGCATTTT. Translated, it gives CASSRSGGYSNQPQHF.

This clone was found once. The rearrangement joins TRBV28 to TRBJ1-1, with TRBD1 as a possible D gene (6 bases). The V end lost 7 bases, the J end lost 9 bases, and 15 bases lay between the germline ends. This CDR3 is built from 12 residues. Germline values: CDR1 MDHEN, CDR2 SYDVKM. The CDR3 sequence is CASNQPDSKAFF. The DNA for the CDR3 is TGTGCCAGCAACCAACCGGACAGTAAAGCTTTCTTT.

This sequence joins TRBV29-1 and TRBJ2-1, with 7 nucleotides matching TRBD2. Per germline, CDR1 SQVTM and CDR2 ANQGSEA. This CDR3 spans 11 amino acids. The junction had 3 bases not matched to a gene; V was cut back by 6 bases and J by 7 bases. As DNA, the CDR3 is TGCAGCGTCGGGGGGTGGAATGAGCAGTTCTTC. Translation gives CSVGGWNEQFF.

For this clone: At the DNA level, this CDR3 is encoded by other sequences in the same sample as well. The rearrangement uses TRBV2 and TRBJ2-7; D remains ambiguous. Germline loops: CDR1 SNHLY, CDR2 FYNNEI. This CDR3 is built from 11 residues. V gave up 3 bases and J gave up 3 bases, with 3 bases separating them. CDR3 nucleotide sequence: TGTGCCAGCAGTGACAGCTACGAGCAGTACTTC. This gives the protein CASSDSYEQYF.

The chain recombines TRBV6-5 with TRBJ2-5; 8 bases fit TRBD2. After removal of 7 bases from V and 5 bases from J, the junction contained 12 bases not matched to a gene. CDR1 MNHEY and CDR2 SVGAGI come from the germline V gene. The CDR3 consists of 15 residues. CDR3 residues: CASNIQRGGLETQYF. The CDR3 DNA is TGTGCCAGCAATATTCAACGGGGGGGCTTGGAGACCCAGTACTTC.

The V and J genes are TRBV24-1 and TRBJ2-2, with no clear D. In germline, CDR1 is KGHDR, CDR2 SFDVKD. The CDR3 totals 14 residues. Trimming took off 2 bases at V and 9 bases at J, with 12 bases between the two ends. The CDR3 DNA follows: TGTGCCACCAGTGATTCTGGCAGGATCCGGGAGCTGTTTTTT. As protein: CATSDSGRIRELFF.

This clone is a singleton in its sample. The rearrangement uses TRBV5-8 and TRBJ1-5; D is unclear. Germline V lookup: CDR1 SGHTS, CDR2 YDEGEE. Trimming left V 0 bases short and J 7 bases short, with 11 bases between. CDR3 length equals 14 residues. The CDR3 sequence: CASSLVRGGQPQHF. CDR3 DNA sequence: TGTGCCAGCAGCTTGGTTCGGGGTGGGCAGCCCCAGCATTTT.

This chain links TRBV5-1 with TRBJ1-2, with D hard to call. The CDR3 loop spans 16 amino acids. Germline assignment: CDR1 SGHRS and CDR2 YFSETQ. V was shortened by 0 bases and J by 7 bases, with 19 bases between the two germline ends. CDR3 in DNA: TGCGCCAGCAGCTTGGCCGTAGCAGGCCCAGCGGGTGGCTACACCTTC. This gives the protein CASSLAVAGPAGGYTF.

The rearrangement uses TRBV7-2 and TRBJ2-1; the D gene is possibly TRBD1 (6 bases). Trimming cost V 2 bases and J 8 bases, with 13 bases left between them. Germline V gene data show CDR1 as SGHTA and CDR2 as FQGNSA. The CDR3 spans 14 residues. In DNA form, the CDR3 reads TGTGCCAGCAGCTTAACTAGGACAGCCCATGAGCAGTTCTTC. Encoded protein: CASSLTRTAHEQFF. The full variable domain, with the rest looked up from reference TRBV7-2 and TRBJ2-1, is GAGVSQSPSNKVTEKGKDVELRCDPISGHTALYWYRQSLGQGLEFLIYFQGNSAPDKSGLPSDRFSAERTGGSVSTLTIQRTQQEDSAVYLCASSLTRTAHEQFFGPGTRLTVL.

J is TRBJ2-3 and V is TRBV7-9; weak D call: TRBD2 (5 bases). This CDR3 comprises 15 residues. V was cut by 2 bases and J by 0 bases, with 9 bases left in between. The V gene's germline CDR1 is SEHNR and CDR2 FQNEAQ (reference sequence). CDR3 coding DNA: TGTGCCAGCAGCTTACGCGCGGGTAGCACAGATACGCAGTATTTT. Its translation is CASSLRAGSTDTQYF.

This clone was seen once. CDR3 sequence reads: CASSEVAGGLGEQFF. The DNA of the CDR3 is TGTGCCAGCAGTGAAGTTGCGGGGGGGCTTGGTGAGCAGTTCTTC. J is TRBJ2-1 and V is TRBV2; 9 nucleotides align to TRBD2. CDR3 length: 15 amino acids. CDR1 SNHLY and CDR2 FYNNEI come from the germline V gene. V lost 1 base and J lost 9; bases outside the gene matches: 7.

The rearrangement joins TRBV5-1 to TRBJ2-7; D gene unclear. The CDR3 runs 13 residues. In germline, CDR1 is SGHRS, CDR2 YFSETQ. Trimming cost V 1 base and J 3 bases, with 8 bases left between them. This CDR3 is CASSLTIGYEQYF. CDR3 nucleotides: TGCGCCAGCAGCTTGACAATTGGCTACGAGCAGTACTTC.

The chain carries TRBV6-2 or TRBV6-3 and TRBJ1-2, with D unresolved. CDR1 is MNHEY and CDR2 is SVGEGT in the germline V gene. Trimming cost V 0 bases and J 4 bases, with 15 bases left between them. The CDR3 has 16 amino acids. CDR3 in amino acids: CASSYSPGPGIYGYTF. The CDR3, as DNA: TGTGCCAGCAGTTACTCCCCGGGCCCGGGGATCTATGGCTACACCTTC.

This clone was seen a handful of times. The chain combines TRBV10-3 with TRBJ1-3; D not resolved. Trimming cost V 9 bases and J 0 bases, with 15 bases left between them. The CDR3 runs to 15 residues. In germline, CDR1 is ENHRY, CDR2 SYGVKD. This CDR3 reads CAIAAALSSGNTIYF. CDR3 coding DNA: TGTGCCATAGCTGCGGCTTTGAGCTCTGGAAACACCATATATTTT.

This sequence joins TRBV6-5 and TRBJ2-3; 9 bases line up with TRBD1. J lost 6 bases, V lost 5 bases, and 6 bases had no gene match. Germline CDR1 MNHEY, CDR2 SVGAGI. The CDR3 consists of 14 residues. The CDR3 DNA follows: TGTGCCAGCAGTCGGACAGGGGATGGTGATACGCAGTATTTT. This gives the protein CASSRTGDGDTQYF.

The chain combines TRBV7-2 with TRBJ2-7; 7 bases align to TRBD2. The V segment lost 2 bases and the J segment 7 bases; nucleotides outside the gene matches: 14. This CDR3 is built from 16 residues. Germline V gene sequence: CDR1 SGHTA, CDR2 FQGNSA. The CDR3 is CASSLNARGVFGEQYF. DNA of the CDR3: TGTGCCAGCAGCTTAAACGCTCGGGGGGTCTTTGGGGAGCAGTACTTC.

V gene TRBV24-1 combines with J gene TRBJ1-1; D ambiguous. The CDR3 has 12 residues. Germline CDR1 reads KGHDR; CDR2 reads SFDVKD. V shed 5 bases and J shed 1 base, with 4 bases lying between them. CDR3 sequence: CATSGQNTEAFF. The CDR3 DNA reads TGTGCCACCAGTGGACAGAACACTGAAGCTTTCTTT.

This rearrangement joins TRBV6-1 to TRBJ2-7; unclear D gene. V gave up 3 bases and J gave up 2 bases, with 8 bases separating them. Germline lookup yields CDR1 MNHNS and CDR2 SASEGT. There are 13 residues in the CDR3. DNA of the CDR3: TGTGCCAGCAGTGACGACACAACCTACGAGCAGTACTTC. It is translated as CASSDDTTYEQYF.

The genes are TRBV25-1 and TRBJ2-3, with D possibly being TRBD2 (6 bases). CDR3 length equals 17 residues. The germline V and J ends were trimmed by 6 bases and 4 bases, with 23 bases remaining between them. The germline V gene encodes CDR1 MGHDK and CDR2 SYGVNS. Here the CDR3 reads CASSPSPRTGRPDTQYF. The CDR3 region has the DNA TGTGCCAGCAGCCCATCTCCAAGGACTGGGAGGCCAGATACGCAGTATTTT.

The sample holds a few counts of this clone. The chain couples TRBV6-5 to TRBJ1-1, with TRBD1 matching over 9 bases. CDR3 length: 15 residues. Germline assignment: CDR1 MNHEY and CDR2 SVGAGI. Trimming took 5 bases from V and 3 from J; bases not matched to a gene: 7. In DNA form, the CDR3 reads TGTGCCAGCAGTCGGGGACAGGGATGGGACACTGAAGCTTTCTTT. Its translation is CASSRGQGWDTEAFF.

This clone came up a few times. The V and J genes are TRBV18 and TRBJ1-3; 8 nucleotides match TRBD1. This CDR3 contains 17 residues. J lost 1 base, V lost 4 bases, and 9 bases had no gene match. Germline V CDR1 and CDR2: KGHSH, LQKENI. CDR3 loop: CASSRDRNGRSGNTIYF. CDR3 sequence (DNA): TGTGCCAGCTCACGGGACAGGAATGGTCGGTCTGGAAACACCATATATTTT.

The rearrangement uses TRBV7-8 and TRBJ1-6; D may be TRBD1 (6 bases). The CDR3 has 15 amino acids. The V and J ends lost 5 bases and 7 bases respectively, with 15 bases between them. CDR1 and CDR2 (germline): SGHVS, FQNEAQ. CDR3 sequence: CASSGQLGANSPLHF. The CDR3 nucleotides are TGTGCCAGCAGCGGACAACTGGGGGCCAATTCACCCCTCCACTTT. Complete variable domain (other parts from reference TRBV7-8 and TRBJ1-6): GAGVSQSPRYKVAKRGQDVALRCDPISGHVSLFWYQQALGQGPEFLTYFQNEAQLDKSGLPSDRFFAERPEGSVSTLKIQRTQQEDSAVYLCASSGQLGANSPLHFGNGTRLTVT.

The chain links TRBV11-2 to TRBJ2-2; D uncertain. The germline V gene encodes CDR1 SGHAT and CDR2 FQNNGV. This CDR3 is 17 amino acids long. The V end was cut by 0 bases, the J end by 4 bases, with 15 bases between. The CDR3 coding sequence is TGTGCCAGCAGCTTAGATTTGCGCCGCCGTTCCACCGGGGAGCTGTTTTTT. Translation gives CASSLDLRRRSTGELFF.

This chain joins TRBV10-3 and TRBJ2-5; TRBD1 aligns across 8 bases. Per the germline V gene, CDR1 is ENHRY and CDR2 is SYGVKD. Trimming removed 6 bases from V and 3 bases from J; junction bases left unmatched: 6. The CDR3 loop spans 14 amino acids. Here the CDR3 DNA reads TGTGCCATCAGGAGTGGGACAGGCGAAGAGACCCAGTACTTC. Amino acid sequence: CAIRSGTGEETQYF.

The chain combines TRBV7-9 with TRBJ2-7; 8 bases line up with TRBD1. The CDR3 has 15 residues. V lost 3 bases and J lost 0; bases outside the gene matches: 4. Germline CDR1 and CDR2: SEHNR and FQNEAQ (reference sequence). CDR3 in DNA: TGTGCCAGCAGCTTGGGCAGGGGGCTCTCCTACGAGCAGTACTTC. It yields the protein CASSLGRGLSYEQYF.

This sequence joins TRBV9 and TRBJ2-2; 10 nucleotides align to TRBD2. After removal of 8 bases from V and 5 bases from J, the junction contained 9 bases not matched to a gene. The CDR3 runs to 15 residues. Germline CDR1 is SGDLS and CDR2 is YYNGEE. CDR3 bases: TGTGCCAGTGATCTAGCGGGGGACGGGACCGGGGAGCTGTTTTTT. Residues: CASDLAGDGTGELFF.

The V call is TRBV11-2, the J call TRBJ1-1; 8 nucleotides align to TRBD1. Looked up from germline, CDR1 is SGHAT and CDR2 is FQNNGV. Trimming cost V 4 bases and J 0 bases; bases outside gene matches: 1. The CDR3 contains 14 residues. The CDR3 region is CASSSDRVNTEAFF. CDR3 nucleotide sequence: TGTGCCAGCAGCTCGGACAGGGTGAACACTGAAGCTTTCTTT.